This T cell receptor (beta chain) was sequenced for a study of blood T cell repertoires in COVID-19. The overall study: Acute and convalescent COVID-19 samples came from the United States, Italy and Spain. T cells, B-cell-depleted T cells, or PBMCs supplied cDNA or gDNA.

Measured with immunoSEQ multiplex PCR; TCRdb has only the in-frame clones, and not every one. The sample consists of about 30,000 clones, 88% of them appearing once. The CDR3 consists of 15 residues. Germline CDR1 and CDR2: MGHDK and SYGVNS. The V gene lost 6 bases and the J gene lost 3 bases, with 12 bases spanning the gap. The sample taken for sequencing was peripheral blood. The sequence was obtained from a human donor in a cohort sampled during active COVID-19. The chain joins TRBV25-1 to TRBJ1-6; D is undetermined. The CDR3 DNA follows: TGTGCCAGCAGATTGAACAGCCTCTATAATTCACCCCTCCACTTT. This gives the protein CASRLNSLYNSPLHF.